Sequencing of this TCR beta chain was carried out in a study of T cell responses to AZD1222 COVID-19 vaccine. The table came from immunoSEQ multiplex PCR; TCRdb's copy has only in-frame clones and leaves some out. There are about 42,000 clones in the sample; 65% to 85% occur only once, and approximately 20% lies in the top ten. Study-level points and caveats: Repertoire sampling was restricted to post-peak T cell response timepoints. Clonal diversity was possibly underestimated; the donors were predominantly white British and more often female. Spike-specific TCR breadth and depth grew following two AZD1222 doses.

Comments on this clone: Its specificity is unknown.

CDR1 and CDR2 (germline): MNHNS, SASEGT. There are 16 residues in the CDR3. V was trimmed by 7 bases and J by 0 bases, leaving 17 bases between them. V is TRBV6-1 and J is TRBJ2-3, with D perhaps TRBD2 (6 bases). This specimen consisted of peripheral blood, obtained 28 days after the second AZD1222 dose. This clonotype originated in an adult who received the AZD1222 COVID-19 vaccine. The CDR3 DNA reads TGTGCCAGCATTGACGGGCGGGGAAGAAGCACAGATACGCAGTATTTT. This encodes CASIDGRGRSTDTQYF.